The T cell receptor beta chain under discussion was sequenced for a study of T cell repertoires in cytomegalovirus infection. This clonotype was recorded at least ten times. One entry per CDR3 protein, called by TCRdb with MiXCR from the reads. The sample consists of over 450,000 distinct CDR3 sequences, over 9% of them appearing once. Sequenced sample: PBMCs. This TCR came from a human donor in good health (CMV status not recorded). Some clones in this sample may be carry-over from other donors' samples.

The CDR3 is CASSSRDKNTGELFF. Here the CDR3 DNA reads TGTGCCAGCAGCTCCCGGGACAAGAACACCGGGGAGCTGTTTTTT. V is TRBV7-9 and J is TRBJ2-2; maybe TRBD1 (6 bases). The CDR3 runs to 15 residues. From germline, CDR1 is SEHNR and CDR2 FQNEAQ (reference sequence). V was pared by 4 bases and J by 1 base, with 10 bases between.